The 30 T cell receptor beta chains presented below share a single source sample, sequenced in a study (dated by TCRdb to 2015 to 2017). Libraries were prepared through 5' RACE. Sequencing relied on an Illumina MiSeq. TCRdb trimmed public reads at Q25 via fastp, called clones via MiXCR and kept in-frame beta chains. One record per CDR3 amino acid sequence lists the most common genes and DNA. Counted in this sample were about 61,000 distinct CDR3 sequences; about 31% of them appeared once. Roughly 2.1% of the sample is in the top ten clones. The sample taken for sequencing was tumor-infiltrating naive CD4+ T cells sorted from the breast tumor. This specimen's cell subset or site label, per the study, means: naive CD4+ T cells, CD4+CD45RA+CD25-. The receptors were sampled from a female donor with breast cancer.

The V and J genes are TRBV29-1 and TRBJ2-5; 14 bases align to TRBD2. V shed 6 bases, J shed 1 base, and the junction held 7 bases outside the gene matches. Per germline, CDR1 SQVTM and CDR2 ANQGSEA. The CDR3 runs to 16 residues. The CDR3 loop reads CSVERTSGRPQETQYF. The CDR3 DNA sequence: TGCAGCGTAGAGAGGACTAGCGGGAGGCCCCAAGAGACCCAGTACTTC.

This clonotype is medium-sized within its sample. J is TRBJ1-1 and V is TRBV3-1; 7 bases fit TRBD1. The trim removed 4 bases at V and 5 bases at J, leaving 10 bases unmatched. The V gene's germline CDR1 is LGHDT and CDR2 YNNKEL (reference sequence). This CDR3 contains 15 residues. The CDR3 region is CASSRKYRGGTEAFF. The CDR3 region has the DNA TGTGCCAGCAGCCGAAAATACAGGGGAGGGACTGAAGCTTTCTTT.

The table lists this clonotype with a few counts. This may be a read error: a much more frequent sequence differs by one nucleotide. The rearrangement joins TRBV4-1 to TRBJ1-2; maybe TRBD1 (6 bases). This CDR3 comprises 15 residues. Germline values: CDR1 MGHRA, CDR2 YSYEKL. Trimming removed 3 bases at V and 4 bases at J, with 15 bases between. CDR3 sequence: CASSQLSSGVYGYTF. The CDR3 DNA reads TGCGCCAGCAGCCAGTTAAGCTCAGGGGTCTATGGCTACACCTTC.

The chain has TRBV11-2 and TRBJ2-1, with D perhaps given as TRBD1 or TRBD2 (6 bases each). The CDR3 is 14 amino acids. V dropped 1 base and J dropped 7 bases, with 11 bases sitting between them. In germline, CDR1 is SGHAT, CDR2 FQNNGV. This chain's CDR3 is CASSLVGGRNEQFF. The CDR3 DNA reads TGTGCCAGCAGCTTAGTCGGGGGCAGAAATGAGCAGTTCTTC.

In DNA, the CDR3 is TGCGCCAGCAGCTCACAGGGGATCGATGGCTACACCTTC. It yields the protein CASSSQGIDGYTF. The chain uses TRBV5-1 and TRBJ1-2, with 7 bases lining up with TRBD1. CDR1 and CDR2 (germline): SGHRS, YFSETQ. The CDR3 has 13 amino acids. The trim removed 3 bases at V and 6 bases at J, leaving 5 bases unmatched.

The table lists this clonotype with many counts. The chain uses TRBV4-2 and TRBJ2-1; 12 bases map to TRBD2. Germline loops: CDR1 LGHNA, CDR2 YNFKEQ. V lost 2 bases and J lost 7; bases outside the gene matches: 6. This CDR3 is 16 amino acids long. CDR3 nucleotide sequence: TGTGCCAGCAGCCAACTTGGACTAGCGGGGCTTAATGAGCAGTTCTTC. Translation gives CASSQLGLAGLNEQFF.

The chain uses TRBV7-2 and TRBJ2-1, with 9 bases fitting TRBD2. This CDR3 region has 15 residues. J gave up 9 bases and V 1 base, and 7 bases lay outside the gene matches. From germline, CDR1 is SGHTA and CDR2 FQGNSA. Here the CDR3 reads CASSLVGGGDFEQFF. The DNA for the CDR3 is TGTGCCAGCAGCTTAGTCGGCGGGGGGGATTTTGAGCAGTTCTTC.

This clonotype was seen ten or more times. The CDR3 DNA is TGTGCCAGCACAAGAGACAGGGAGGAAGCTTTCTTT. It encodes CASTRDREEAFF. The rearrangement uses TRBV6-1 and TRBJ1-1; TRBD1 aligns across 7 bases. Losses at the gene ends were 7 bases for V and 8 bases for J; bases not matched to a gene: 7. The germline V gene encodes CDR1 MNHNS and CDR2 SASEGT. The CDR3 is made up of 12 amino acids.

CDR3 DNA: TGTGCCAGCAGCCACCAGGGGTCCGCCTCTGGAAACACCATATATTTT. Amino acid sequence: CASSHQGSASGNTIYF. The rearrangement uses TRBV7-2 and TRBJ1-3, with D maybe TRBD1 (6 bases). V was shortened by 5 bases and J by 0 bases, with 14 bases between the two germline ends. CDR1 and CDR2 from the germline V gene are SGHTA and FQGNSA. The CDR3 spans 16 residues.

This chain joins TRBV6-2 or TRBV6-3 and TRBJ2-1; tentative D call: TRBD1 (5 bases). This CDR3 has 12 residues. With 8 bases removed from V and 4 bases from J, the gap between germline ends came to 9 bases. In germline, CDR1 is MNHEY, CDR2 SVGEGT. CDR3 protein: CASWQGYNEQFF. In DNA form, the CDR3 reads TGTGCCAGCTGGCAGGGTTACAATGAGCAGTTCTTC.

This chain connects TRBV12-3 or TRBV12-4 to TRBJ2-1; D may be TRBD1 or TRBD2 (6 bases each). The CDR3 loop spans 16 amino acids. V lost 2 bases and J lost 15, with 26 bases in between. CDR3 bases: TGTGCCAGCAGTTTATACGGGGGCCTGAGAGACAGCAGCGGGTTCTTC. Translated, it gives CASSLYGGLRDSSGFF.

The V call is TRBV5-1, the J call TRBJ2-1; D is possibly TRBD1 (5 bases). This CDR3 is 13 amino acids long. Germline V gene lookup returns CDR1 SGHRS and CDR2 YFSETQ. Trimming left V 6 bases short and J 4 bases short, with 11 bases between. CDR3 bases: TGCGCCAGCAAGCTGGACACATACAATGAGCAGTTCTTC. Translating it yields CASKLDTYNEQFF.

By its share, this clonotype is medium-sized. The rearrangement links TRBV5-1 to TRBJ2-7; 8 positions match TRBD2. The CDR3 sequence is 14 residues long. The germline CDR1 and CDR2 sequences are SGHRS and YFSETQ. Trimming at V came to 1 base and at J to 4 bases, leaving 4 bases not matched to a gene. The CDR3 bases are TGCGCCAGCAGCTTGACAGCGGGAGCTTACGAGCAGTACTTC. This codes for CASSLTAGAYEQYF.

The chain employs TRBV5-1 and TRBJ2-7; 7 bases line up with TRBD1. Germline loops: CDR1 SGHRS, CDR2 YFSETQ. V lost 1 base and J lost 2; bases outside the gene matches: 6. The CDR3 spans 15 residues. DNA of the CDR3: TGCGCCAGCAGCTTGTACCTGGACAGGCCCTACGAGCAGTACTTC. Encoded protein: CASSLYLDRPYEQYF. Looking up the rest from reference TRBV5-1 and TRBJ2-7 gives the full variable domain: KAGVTQTPRYLIKTRGQQVTLSCSPISGHRSVSWYQQTPGQGLQFLFEYFSETQRNKGNFPGRFSGRQFSNSRSEMNVSTLELGDSALYLCASSLYLDRPYEQYFGPGTRLTVT.

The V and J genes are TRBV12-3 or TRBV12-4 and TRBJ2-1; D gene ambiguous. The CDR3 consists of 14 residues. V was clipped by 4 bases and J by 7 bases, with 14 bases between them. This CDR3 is CASSSGLMKNEQFF. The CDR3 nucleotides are TGTGCCAGCAGTTCGGGCCTCATGAAGAATGAGCAGTTCTTC.

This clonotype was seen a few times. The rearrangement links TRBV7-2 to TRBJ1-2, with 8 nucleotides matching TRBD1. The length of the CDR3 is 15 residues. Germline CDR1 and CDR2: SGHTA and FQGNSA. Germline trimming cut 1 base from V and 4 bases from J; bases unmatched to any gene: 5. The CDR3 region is CASSLGTGKPYGYTF. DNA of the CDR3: TGTGCCAGCAGCTTAGGGACAGGGAAGCCCTATGGCTACACCTTC.

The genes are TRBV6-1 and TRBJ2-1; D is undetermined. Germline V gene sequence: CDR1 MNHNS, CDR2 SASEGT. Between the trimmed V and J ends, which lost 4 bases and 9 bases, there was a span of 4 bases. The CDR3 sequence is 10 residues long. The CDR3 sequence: CASSVVEQFF. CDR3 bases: TGTGCCAGCAGTGTGGTTGAGCAGTTCTTC.

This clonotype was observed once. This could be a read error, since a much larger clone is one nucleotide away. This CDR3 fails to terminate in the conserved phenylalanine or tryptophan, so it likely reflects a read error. The CDR3 region has the DNA TGTGCCAGCAAACAGGGTTCCTCTGGAAACACCATATATGTT. It yields the protein CASKQGSSGNTIYV. The chain combines TRBV7-9 with TRBJ1-3; D is perhaps TRBD1 (6 bases). Germline lookup yields CDR1 SEHNR and CDR2 FQNEAQ (reference sequence). CDR3 size: 14 residues. V was clipped by 7 bases and J by 0 bases, with 10 bases between them.

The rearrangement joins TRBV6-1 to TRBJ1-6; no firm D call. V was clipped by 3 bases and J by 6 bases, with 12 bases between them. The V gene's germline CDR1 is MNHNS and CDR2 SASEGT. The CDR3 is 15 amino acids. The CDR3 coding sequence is TGTGCCAGCAGTGATCATTCGGCAGTTAATTCACCCCTCCACTTT. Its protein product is CASSDHSAVNSPLHF.

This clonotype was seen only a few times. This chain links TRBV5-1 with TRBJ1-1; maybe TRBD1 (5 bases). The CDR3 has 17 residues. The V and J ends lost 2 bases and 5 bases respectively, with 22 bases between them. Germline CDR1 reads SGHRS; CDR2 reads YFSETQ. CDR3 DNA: TGCGCCAGCAGCTTACGGGCTGGGCAGGGTGAGGGAACTGAAGCTTTCTTT. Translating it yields CASSLRAGQGEGTEAFF.

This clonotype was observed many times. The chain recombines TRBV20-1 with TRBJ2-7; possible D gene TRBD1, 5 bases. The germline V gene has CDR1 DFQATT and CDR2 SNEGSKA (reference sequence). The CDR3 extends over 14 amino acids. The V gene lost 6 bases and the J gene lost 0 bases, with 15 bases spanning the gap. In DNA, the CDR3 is TGCAGTGCGGGGTCGGACATCAACTCCTACGAGCAGTACTTC. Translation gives CSAGSDINSYEQYF.

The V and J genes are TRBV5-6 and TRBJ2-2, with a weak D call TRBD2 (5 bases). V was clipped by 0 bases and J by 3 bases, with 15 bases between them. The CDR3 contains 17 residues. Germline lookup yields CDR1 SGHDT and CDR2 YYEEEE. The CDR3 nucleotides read TGTGCCAGCAGCTTGGTTAGACTACTACCTGACACCGGGGAGCTGTTTTTT. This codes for CASSLVRLLPDTGELFF.

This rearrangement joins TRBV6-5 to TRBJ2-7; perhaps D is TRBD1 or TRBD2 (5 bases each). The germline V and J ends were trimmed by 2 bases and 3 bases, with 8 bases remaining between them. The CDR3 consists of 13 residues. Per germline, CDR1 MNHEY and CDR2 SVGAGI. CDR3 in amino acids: CASSYRDGYEQYF. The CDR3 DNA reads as TGTGCCAGCAGTTACAGGGACGGCTACGAGCAGTACTTC.

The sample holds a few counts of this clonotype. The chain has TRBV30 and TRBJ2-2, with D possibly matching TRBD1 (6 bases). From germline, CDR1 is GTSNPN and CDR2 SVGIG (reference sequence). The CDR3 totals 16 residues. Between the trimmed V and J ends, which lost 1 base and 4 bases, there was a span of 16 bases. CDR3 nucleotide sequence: TGTGCCTGGAGTGGGGGGCAGGGAAGGCGCACCGGGGAGCTGTTTTTT. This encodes CAWSGGQGRRTGELFF. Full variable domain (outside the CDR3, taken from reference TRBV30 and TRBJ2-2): SQTIHQWPATLVQPVGSPLSLECTVEGTSNPNLYWYRQAAGRGLQLLFYSVGIGQISSEVPQNLSASRPQDRQFILSSKKLLLSDSGFYLCAWSGGQGRRTGELFFGEGSRLTVL.

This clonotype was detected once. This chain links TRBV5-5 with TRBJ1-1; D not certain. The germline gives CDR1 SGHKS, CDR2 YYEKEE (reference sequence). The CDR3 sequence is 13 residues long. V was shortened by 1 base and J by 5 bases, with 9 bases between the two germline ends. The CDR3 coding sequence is TGTGCCAGCAGCTTGTACGGGGAGACTGAAGCTTTCTTT. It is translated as CASSLYGETEAFF.

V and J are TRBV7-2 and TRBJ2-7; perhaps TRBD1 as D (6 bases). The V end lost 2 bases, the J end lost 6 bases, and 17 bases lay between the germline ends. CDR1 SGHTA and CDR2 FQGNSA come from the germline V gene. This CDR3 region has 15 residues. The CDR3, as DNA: TGTGCCAGCAGCTTAACAACCGGGACAAGGACCGAGCAGTACTTC. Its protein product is CASSLTTGTRTEQYF.

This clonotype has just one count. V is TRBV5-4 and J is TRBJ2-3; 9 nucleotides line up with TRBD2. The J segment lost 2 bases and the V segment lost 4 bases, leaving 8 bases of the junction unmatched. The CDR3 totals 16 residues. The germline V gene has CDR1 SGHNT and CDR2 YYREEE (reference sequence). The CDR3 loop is CASSRSASGDTDTQYF. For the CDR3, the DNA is TGTGCCAGCAGCCGGTCGGCTAGCGGGGACACAGATACGCAGTATTTT.

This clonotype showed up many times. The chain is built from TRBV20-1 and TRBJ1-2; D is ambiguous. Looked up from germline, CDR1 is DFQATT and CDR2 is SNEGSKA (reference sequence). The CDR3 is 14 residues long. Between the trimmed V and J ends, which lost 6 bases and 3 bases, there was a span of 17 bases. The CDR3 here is CSATRTGMDYGYTF. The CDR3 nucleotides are TGCAGTGCCACGAGAACTGGAATGGACTATGGCTACACCTTC.

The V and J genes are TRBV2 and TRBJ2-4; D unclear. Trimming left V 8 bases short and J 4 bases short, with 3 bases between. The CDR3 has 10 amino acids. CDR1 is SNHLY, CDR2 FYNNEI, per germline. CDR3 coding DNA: TGTGCCAGCGGAAAAAACATTCAGTACTTC. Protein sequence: CASGKNIQYF.

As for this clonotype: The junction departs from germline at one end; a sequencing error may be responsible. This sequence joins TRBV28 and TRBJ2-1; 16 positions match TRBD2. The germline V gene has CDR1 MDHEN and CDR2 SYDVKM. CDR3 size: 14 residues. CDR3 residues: CATDPGLAGGPELF. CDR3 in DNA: TGTGCCACCGATCCGGGACTAGCGGGAGGGCCTGAGCTCTTC.